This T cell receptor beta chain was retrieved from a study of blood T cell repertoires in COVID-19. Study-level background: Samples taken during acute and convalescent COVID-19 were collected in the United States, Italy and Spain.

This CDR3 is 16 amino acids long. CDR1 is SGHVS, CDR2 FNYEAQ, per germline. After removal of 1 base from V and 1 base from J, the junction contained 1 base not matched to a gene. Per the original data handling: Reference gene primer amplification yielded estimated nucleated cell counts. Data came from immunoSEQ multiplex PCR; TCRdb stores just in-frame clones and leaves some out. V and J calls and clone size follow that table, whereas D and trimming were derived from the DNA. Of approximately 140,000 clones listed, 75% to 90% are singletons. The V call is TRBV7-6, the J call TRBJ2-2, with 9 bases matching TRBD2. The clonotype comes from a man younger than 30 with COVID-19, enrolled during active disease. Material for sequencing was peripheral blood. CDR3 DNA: TGTGCCAGCAGCTTAGTTAGCGGGGGGAACACCGGGGAGCTGTTTTTT. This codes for CASSLVSGGNTGELFF.